Described below is a single T cell receptor (beta chain) sequence and its context. Antigen: not known. Clones were sequenced by immunoSEQ multiplex PCR, and TCRdb holds only the in-frame ones, with some missing. Of 10,000 to 15,000 clones listed, approximately 96% are singletons. The CDR3 is 13 amino acids. CDR1 is SGHTA, CDR2 FQGTGA, per germline. V was trimmed by 4 bases and J by 5 bases, leaving 9 bases between them. The data stem from a study of neoadjuvant nivolumab and ipilimumab in lung cancer. General study findings and limits: Only two of four nivolumab-treated tumors gained richness and clonality by surgery.

The rearrangement links TRBV7-3 to TRBJ2-1, with D uncertain. The sample consisted of peripheral blood, taken after neoadjuvant nivolumab, alone or with ipilimumab, at or shortly before surgery. This sequence originates from an adult with non-small cell lung cancer. The CDR3 loop is CASSSTLDNEQFF. CDR3 DNA sequence: TGTGCCAGCAGCTCCACCCTAGACAATGAGCAGTTCTTC.